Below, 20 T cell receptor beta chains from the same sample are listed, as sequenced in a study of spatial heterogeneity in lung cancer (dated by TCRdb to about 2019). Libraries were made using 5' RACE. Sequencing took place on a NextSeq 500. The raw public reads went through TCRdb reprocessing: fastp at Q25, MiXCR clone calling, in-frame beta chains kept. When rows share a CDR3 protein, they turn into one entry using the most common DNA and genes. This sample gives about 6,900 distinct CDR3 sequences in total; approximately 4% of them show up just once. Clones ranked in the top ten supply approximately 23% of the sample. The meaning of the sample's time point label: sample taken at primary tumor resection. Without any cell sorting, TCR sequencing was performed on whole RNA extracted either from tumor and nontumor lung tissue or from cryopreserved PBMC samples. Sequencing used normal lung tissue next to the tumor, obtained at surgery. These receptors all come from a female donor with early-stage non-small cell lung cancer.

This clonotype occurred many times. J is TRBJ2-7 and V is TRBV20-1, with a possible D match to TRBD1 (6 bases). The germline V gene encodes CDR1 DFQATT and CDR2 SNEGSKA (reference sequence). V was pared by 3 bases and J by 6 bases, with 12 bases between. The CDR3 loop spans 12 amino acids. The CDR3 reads CSASYRASEQYF. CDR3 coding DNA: TGCAGTGCTAGTTACAGGGCTAGCGAGCAGTACTTC.

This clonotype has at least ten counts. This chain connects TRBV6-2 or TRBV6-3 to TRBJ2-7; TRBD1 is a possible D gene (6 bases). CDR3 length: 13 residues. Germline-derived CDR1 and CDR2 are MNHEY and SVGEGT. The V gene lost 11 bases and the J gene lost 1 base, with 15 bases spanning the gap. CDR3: CASLPTGSYEQYF. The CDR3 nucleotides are TGTGCCTCCCTACCCACAGGGTCCTACGAGCAGTACTTC.

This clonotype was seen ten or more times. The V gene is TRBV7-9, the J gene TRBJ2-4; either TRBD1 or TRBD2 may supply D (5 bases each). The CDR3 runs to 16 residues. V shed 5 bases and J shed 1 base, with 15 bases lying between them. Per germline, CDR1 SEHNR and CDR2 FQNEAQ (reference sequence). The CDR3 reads CASSPWGKGAKNIQYF. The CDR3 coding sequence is TGTGCCAGCAGCCCATGGGGGAAGGGGGCCAAAAACATTCAGTACTTC.

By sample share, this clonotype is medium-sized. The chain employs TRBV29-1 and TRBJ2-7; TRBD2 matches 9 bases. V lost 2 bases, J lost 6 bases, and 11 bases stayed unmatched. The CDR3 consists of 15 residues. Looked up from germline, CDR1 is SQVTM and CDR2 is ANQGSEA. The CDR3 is CSVENLAGGRGEQYF. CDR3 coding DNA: TGCAGCGTTGAAAATCTGGCGGGGGGGCGCGGCGAGCAGTACTTC.

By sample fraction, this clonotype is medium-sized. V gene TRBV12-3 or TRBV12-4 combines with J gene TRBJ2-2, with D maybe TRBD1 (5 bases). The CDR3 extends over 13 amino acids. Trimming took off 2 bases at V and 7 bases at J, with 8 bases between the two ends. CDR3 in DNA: TGTGCCAGCAGTTTAAAGGGGAACGGGGAGCTGTTTTTT. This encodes CASSLKGNGELFF.

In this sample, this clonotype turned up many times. CDR3 loop: CSSSMNTEAFF. The CDR3 nucleotides are TGCAGCTCAAGCATGAACACTGAAGCTTTCTTT. The chain joins TRBV29-1 to TRBJ1-1; D is unresolved. Trimming took off 8 bases at V and 0 bases at J, with 7 bases between the two ends. The CDR3 is 11 amino acids. Germline V gives CDR1 SQVTM, CDR2 ANQGSEA.

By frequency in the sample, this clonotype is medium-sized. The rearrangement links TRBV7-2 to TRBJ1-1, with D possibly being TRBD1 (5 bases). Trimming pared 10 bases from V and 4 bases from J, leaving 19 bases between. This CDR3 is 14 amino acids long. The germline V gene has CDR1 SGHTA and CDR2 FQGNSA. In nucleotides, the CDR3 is TGTGCCACCCAGACGACGGGACGGTCCACTGAAGCTTTCTTT. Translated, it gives CATQTTGRSTEAFF.

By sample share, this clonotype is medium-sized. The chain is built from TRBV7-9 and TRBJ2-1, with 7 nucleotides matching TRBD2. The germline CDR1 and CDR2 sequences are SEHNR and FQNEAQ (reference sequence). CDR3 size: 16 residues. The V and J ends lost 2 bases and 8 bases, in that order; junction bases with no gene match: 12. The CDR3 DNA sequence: TGTGCCAGCAGCTTATATACGGGGGGTACCCTCGATGAGCAGTTCTTC. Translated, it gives CASSLYTGGTLDEQFF.

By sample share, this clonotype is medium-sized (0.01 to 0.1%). The CDR3 coding sequence is TGTGCCAGCAGCCTAGGGGGGACTAGCACAGATACGCAGTATTTT. Translating it yields CASSLGGTSTDTQYF. This chain links TRBV11-2 with TRBJ2-3, with D perhaps given as TRBD1 or TRBD2 (6 bases each). This CDR3 has 15 residues. The V end was cut by 5 bases, the J end by 0 bases, with 12 bases between. The V gene's germline CDR1 is SGHAT and CDR2 FQNNGV.

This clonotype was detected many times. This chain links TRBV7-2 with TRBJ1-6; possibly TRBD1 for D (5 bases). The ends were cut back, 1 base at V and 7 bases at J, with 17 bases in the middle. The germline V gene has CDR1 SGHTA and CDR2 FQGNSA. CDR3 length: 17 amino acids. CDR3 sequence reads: CASSLGGGSWRNSPLHF. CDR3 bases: TGTGCCAGCAGCTTAGGGGGCGGCAGTTGGAGGAATTCACCCCTCCACTTT.

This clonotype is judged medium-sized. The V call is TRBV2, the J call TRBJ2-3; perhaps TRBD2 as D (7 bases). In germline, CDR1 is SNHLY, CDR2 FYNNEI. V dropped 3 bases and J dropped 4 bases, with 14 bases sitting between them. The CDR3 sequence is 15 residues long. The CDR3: CASSEGGAKSDTQYF. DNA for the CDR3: TGTGCCAGCAGTGAGGGGGGGGCCAAATCAGATACGCAGTATTTT. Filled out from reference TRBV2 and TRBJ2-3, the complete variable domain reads EPEVTQTPSHQVTQMGQEVILRCVPISNHLYFYWYRQILGQKVEFLVSFYNNEISEKSEIFDDQFSVERPDGSNFTLKIRSTKLEDSAMYFCASSEGGAKSDTQYFGPGTRLTVL.

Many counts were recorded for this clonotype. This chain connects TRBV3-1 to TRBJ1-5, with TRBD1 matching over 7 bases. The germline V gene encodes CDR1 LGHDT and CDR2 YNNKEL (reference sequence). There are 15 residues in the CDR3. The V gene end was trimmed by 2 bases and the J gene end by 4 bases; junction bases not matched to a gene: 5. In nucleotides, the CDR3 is TGTGCCAGCAGCCAAAGTCCAGGGGGAAATCAGCCCCAGCATTTT. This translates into CASSQSPGGNQPQHF.

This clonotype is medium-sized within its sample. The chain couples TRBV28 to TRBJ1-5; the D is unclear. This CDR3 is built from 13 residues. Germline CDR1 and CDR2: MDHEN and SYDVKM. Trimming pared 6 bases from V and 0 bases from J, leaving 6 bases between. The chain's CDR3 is CASSRDSNQPQHF. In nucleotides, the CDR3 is TGTGCCAGCAGCCGCGATAGCAATCAGCCCCAGCATTTT.

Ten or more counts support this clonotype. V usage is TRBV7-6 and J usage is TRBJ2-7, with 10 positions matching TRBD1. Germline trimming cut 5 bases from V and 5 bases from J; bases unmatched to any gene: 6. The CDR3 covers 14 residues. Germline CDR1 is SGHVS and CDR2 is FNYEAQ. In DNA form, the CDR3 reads TGTGCCAGCAGCCCCGGACAGGGGGTTAACGAGCAGTACTTC. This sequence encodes CASSPGQGVNEQYF.

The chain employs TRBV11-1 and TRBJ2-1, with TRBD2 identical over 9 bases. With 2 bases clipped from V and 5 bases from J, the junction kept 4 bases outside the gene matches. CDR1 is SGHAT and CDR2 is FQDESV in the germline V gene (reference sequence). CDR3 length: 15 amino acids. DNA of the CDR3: TGTGCCAGCAGCTTAATGGGCGGGAGGGACAATGAGCAGTTCTTC. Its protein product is CASSLMGGRDNEQFF.

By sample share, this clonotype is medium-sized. The CDR3 bases are TGTGCCAGCAGTTTATGGGGTAGCGGGGGGCCGAACACCGGGGAGCTGTTTTTT. Translating gives CASSLWGSGGPNTGELFF. The chain employs TRBV27 and TRBJ2-2, with 10 bases lining up with TRBD2. The V and J ends lost 1 base and 0 bases, in that order; junction bases with no gene match: 5. In germline, CDR1 is MNHEY, CDR2 SMNVEV (reference sequence). The CDR3 spans 18 residues.

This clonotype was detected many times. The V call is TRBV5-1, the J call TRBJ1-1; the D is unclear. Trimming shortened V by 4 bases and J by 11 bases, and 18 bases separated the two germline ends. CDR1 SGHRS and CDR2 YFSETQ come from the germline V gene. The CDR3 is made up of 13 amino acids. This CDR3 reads CASSHEGGPMAFF. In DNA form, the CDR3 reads TGCGCCAGCAGCCACGAGGGAGGCCCCATGGCTTTCTTT.

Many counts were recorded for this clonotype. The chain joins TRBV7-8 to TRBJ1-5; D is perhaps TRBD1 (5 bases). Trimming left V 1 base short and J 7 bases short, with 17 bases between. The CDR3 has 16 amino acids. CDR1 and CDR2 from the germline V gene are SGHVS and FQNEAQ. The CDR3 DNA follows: TGTGCCAGCAGCTTAGGAGGGGATCGCAGAGTCCAGCCCCAGCATTTT. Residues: CASSLGGDRRVQPQHF. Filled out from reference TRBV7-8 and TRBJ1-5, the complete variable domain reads GAGVSQSPRYKVAKRGQDVALRCDPISGHVSLFWYQQALGQGPEFLTYFQNEAQLDKSGLPSDRFFAERPEGSVSTLKIQRTQQEDSAVYLCASSLGGDRRVQPQHFGDGTRLSIL.

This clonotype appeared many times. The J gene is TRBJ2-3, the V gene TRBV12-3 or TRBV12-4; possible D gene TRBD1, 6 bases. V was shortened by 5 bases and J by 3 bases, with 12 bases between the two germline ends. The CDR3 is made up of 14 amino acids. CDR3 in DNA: TGTGCCAGCAGTCGCTCCGGACAGACAGATACGCAGTATTTT. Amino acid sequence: CASSRSGQTDTQYF.

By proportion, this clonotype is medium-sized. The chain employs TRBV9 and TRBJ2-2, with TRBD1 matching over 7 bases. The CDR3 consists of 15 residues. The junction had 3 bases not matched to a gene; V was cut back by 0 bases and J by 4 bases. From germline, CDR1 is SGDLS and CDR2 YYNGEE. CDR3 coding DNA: TGTGCCAGCAGCGTAGAAACAGGGGCCACCGGGGAGCTGTTTTTT. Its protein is CASSVETGATGELFF.